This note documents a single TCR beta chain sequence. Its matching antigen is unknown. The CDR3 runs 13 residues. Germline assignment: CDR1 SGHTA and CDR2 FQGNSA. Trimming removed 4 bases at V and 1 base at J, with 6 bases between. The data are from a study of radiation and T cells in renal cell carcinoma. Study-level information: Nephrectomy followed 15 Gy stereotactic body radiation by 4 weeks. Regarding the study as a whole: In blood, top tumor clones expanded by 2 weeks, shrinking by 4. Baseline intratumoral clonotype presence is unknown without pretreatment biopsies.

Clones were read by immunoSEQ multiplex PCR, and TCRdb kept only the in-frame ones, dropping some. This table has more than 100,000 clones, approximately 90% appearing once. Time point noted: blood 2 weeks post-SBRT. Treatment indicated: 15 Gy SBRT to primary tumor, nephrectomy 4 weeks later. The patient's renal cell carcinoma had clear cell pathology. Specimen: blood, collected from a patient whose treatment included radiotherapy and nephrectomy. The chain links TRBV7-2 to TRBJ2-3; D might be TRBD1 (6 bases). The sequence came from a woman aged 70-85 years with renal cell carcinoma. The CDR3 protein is CASSWGRTDTQYF. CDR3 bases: TGTGCCAGCAGCTGGGGGCGCACAGATACGCAGTATTTT.